This paragraph covers one T cell receptor beta chain sequence. This sample was included in a study of cytomegalovirus exposure and HLA in healthy donors. Here immunoSEQ multiplex PCR was the method, and the copy in TCRdb shows in-frame clones only, minus some. The sample holds 50,000 to 70,000 clones, approximately 95% seen once. Per germline, CDR1 SGHKS and CDR2 YYEKEE (reference sequence). The CDR3 covers 16 residues. Trimming removed 0 bases at V and 0 bases at J, with 12 bases between. The clonotype comes from a woman aged 18 to 35 in good health and CMV-seropositive. The rearrangement uses TRBV5-5 and TRBJ1-2, with no clear D. Sequencing was done on a sample of PBMCs. The CDR3 DNA sequence: TGTGCCAGCAGCTTGGTTTCATTTACTTCTAACTATGGCTACACCTTC. This encodes CASSLVSFTSNYGYTF.